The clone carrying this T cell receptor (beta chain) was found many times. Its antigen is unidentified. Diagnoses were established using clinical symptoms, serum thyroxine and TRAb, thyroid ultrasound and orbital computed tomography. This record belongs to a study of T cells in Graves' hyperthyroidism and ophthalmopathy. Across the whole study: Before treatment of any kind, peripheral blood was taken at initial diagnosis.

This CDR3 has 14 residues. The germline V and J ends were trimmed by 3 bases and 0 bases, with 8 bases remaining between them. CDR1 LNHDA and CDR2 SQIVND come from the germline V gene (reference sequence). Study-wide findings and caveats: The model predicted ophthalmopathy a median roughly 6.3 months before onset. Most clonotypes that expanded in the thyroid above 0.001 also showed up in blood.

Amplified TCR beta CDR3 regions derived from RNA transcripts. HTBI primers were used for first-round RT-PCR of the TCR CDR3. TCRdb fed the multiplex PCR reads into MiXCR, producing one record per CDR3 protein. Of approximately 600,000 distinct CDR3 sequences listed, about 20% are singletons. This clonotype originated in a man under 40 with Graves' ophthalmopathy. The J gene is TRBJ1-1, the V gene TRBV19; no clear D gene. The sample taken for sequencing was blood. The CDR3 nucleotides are TGTGCCAGTAGTATCGGGAGTCTGAACACTGAAGCTTTCTTT. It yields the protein CASSIGSLNTEAFF.